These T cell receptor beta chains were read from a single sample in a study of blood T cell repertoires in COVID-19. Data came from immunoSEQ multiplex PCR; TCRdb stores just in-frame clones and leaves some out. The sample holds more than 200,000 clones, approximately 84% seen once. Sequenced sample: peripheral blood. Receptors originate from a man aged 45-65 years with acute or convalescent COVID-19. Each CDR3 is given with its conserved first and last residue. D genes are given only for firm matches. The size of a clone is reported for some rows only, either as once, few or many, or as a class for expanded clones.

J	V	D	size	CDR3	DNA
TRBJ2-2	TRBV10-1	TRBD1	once	CASSELQGGTGELFF	TGCGCCAGCAGTGAGCTACAGGGGGGCACCGGGGAGCTGTTTTTT
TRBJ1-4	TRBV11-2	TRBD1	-	CASSPRQGTTNEKLFF	TGTGCCAGCAGCCCCCGACAGGGGACAACTAATGAAAAACTGTTTTTT
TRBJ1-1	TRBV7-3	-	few	CASGAGPNTEAFF	TGTGCCAGCGGCGCGGGACCGAACACTGAAGCTTTCTTT
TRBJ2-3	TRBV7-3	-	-	CASSSSGGRTDTQYF	TGTGCCAGCAGCTCCTCGGGGGGCCGCACAGATACGCAGTATTTT
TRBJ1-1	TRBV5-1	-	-	CASSLAAGGTEAFF	TGCGCCAGCAGCTTGGCCGCGGGGGGTACTGAAGCTTTCTTT
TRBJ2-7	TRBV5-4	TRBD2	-	CASSRRIGGASSYEQYF	TGTGCCAGCAGCCGACGGATCGGGGGGGCAAGCTCCTACGAGCAGTACTTC
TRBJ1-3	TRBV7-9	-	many	CASRTPGAHGTIYF	TGTGCCAGCAGGACGCCGGGAGCCCATGGCACCATATATTTT
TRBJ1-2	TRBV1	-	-	CTSSHRGGQSPYGYTF	TGCACCAGCAGCCACCGAGGGGGACAGAGCCCTTATGGCTACACCTTC
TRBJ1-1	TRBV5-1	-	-	CASSQSRGVGEAFF	TGCGCCAGCAGCCAATCGCGGGGGGTAGGTGAAGCTTTCTTT
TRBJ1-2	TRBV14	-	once	CASSPLTGANYGYTF	TGTGCCAGCAGCCCCCTGACAGGAGCGAACTATGGCTACACCTTC
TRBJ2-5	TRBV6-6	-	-	CASSHRVETQYF	TGTGCCAGCAGTCACAGGGTAGAGACCCAGTACTTC
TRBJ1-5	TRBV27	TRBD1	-	CASRGTAAANNQPQHF	TGTGCCAGCAGGGGGACAGCGGCCGCCAACAATCAGCCCCAGCATTTT
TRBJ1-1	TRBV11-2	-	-	CASSLRGIDTEAFF	TGTGCCAGCAGCCTGAGAGGCATAGACACTGAAGCTTTCTTT
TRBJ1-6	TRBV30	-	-	CAWSVMDTNNSPLHF	TGTGCCTGGTCAGTGATGGACACTAATAATTCACCCCTCCACTTT
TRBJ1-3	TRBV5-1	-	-	CASSLEGGGSGNTIYF	TGCGCCAGCAGCTTGGAAGGCGGGGGCTCTGGAAACACCATATATTTT
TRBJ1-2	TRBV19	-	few	CASKAGDKDGYTF	TGTGCCAGTAAGGCAGGGGATAAGGATGGCTACACCTTC
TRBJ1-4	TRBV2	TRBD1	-	CASSTIQGAGEKLFF	TGTGCCAGCAGCACTATCCAGGGGGCTGGCGAAAAACTGTTTTTT
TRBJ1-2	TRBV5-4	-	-	CASSLQGKGYGYTF	TGTGCCAGCAGCTTACAGGGTAAAGGGTATGGCTACACCTTC
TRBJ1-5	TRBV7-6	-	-	CASSRGGFGNQPQHF	TGTGCCAGCTCGCGGGGGGGCTTTGGCAATCAGCCCCAGCATTTT
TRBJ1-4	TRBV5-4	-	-	CASSSQGFRREKLFF	TGTGCCAGCAGCTCTCAGGGTTTTCGGCGTGAAAAACTGTTTTTT
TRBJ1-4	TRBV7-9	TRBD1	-	CASRPYRGGGEKLFF	TGTGCCAGCAGGCCATACAGGGGAGGAGGTGAAAAACTGTTTTTT
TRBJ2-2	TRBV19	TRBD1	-	CASSARDRVGWGELFF	TGTGCCAGTAGTGCCCGGGACAGGGTCGGTTGGGGGGAGCTGTTTTTT
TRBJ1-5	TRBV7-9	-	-	CASSAGTGVNQPQHF	TGTGCCAGCAGCGCGGGGACGGGGGTCAATCAGCCCCAGCATTTT
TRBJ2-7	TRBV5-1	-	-	CASSLSAQGGSYEQYF	TGCGCCAGCAGCTTGTCCGCACAGGGGGGGTCCTACGAGCAGTACTTC
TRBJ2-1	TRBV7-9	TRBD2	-	CASSPPGLAGGVRYNEQFF	TGTGCCAGCAGCCCTCCGGGGCTAGCGGGGGGGGTACGATACAATGAGCAGTTCTTC
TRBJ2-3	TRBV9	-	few	CASSATIRGDTQYF	TGTGCCAGCAGCGCCACAATCCGAGGGGATACGCAGTATTTT
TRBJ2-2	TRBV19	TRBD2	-	CASSMGLARYTGELFF	TGTGCCAGTAGCATGGGACTAGCGAGATACACCGGGGAGCTGTTTTTT
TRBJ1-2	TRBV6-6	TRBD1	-	CASSYLGGGGYTF	TGTGCCAGCAGTTATCTAGGGGGCGGGGGCTACACCTTC
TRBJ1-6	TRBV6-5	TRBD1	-	CASSYGGTGNSPLHF	TGTGCCAGCAGTTACGGCGGGACAGGGAATTCACCCCTCCACTTT
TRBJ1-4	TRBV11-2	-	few	CASSLNAGRRHEKLFF	TGTGCCAGCAGCTTAAACGCAGGAAGGAGGCATGAAAAACTGTTTTTT
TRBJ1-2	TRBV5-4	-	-	CASSLGLQGYTF	TGTGCCAGCAGCCTGGGACTTCAGGGCTACACCTTC
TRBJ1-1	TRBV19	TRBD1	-	CASNPGTGQGNTEAFF	TGTGCCAGTAACCCGGGAACTGGACAGGGGAACACTGAAGCTTTCTTT
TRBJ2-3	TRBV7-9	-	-	CASSMQGSPDTQYF	TGTGCCAGCAGTATGCAGGGTAGCCCAGATACGCAGTATTTT
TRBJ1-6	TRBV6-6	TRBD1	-	CASNYRGQGSPLHF	TGTGCCAGCAACTACAGGGGCCAGGGTTCACCCCTCCACTTT
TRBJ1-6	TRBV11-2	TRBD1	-	CASSPPRTGVWNSPLHF	TGTGCCAGCAGCCCCCCCAGGACAGGGGTGTGGAATTCACCCCTCCACTTT
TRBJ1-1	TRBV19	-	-	CASRNRVNTEAFF	TGTGCCAGTAGGAACAGGGTGAACACTGAAGCTTTCTTT
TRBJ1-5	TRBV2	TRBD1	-	CASRGDSLNQPQHF	TGTGCCAGCAGGGGGGACAGCTTGAATCAGCCCCAGCATTTT
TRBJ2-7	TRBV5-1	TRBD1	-	CASGGTGAFYEQYF	TGCGCCAGCGGCGGGACAGGGGCTTTCTACGAGCAGTACTTC
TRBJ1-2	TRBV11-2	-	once	CASSLEGRDYGYTF	TGTGCCAGCAGCTTAGAGGGCAGGGACTATGGCTACACCTTC
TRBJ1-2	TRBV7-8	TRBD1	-	CASSLRGARQGSF	TGTGCCAGCAGCTTAAGAGGCGCAAGACAGGGCAGCTTC
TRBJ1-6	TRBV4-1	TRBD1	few	CASSQGQTNSPLHF	TGCGCCAGCAGCCAGGGACAGACCAATTCACCCCTCCACTTT
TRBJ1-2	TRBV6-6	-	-	CASSTDRDYGYTF	TGTGCCAGCAGCACCGACAGAGATTATGGCTACACCTTC
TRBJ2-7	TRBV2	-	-	CASRRGTPSSYEQYF	TGTGCCAGCAGAAGGGGGACACCGAGCTCCTACGAGCAGTACTTC
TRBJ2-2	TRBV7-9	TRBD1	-	CASSSQWGQGGNTGELFF	TGTGCCAGCAGCTCCCAGTGGGGACAGGGCGGGAACACCGGGGAGCTGTTTTTT
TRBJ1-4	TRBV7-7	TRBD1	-	CASSFRRGPNEKLFF	TGTGCCAGCAGCTTTCGCAGGGGGCCAAATGAAAAACTGTTTTTT
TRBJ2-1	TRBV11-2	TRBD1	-	CASSLGRGRGRNEQFF	TGTGCCAGCAGCTTAGGTCGGGGCAGGGGGCGCAATGAGCAGTTCTTC
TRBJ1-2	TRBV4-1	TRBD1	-	CASSQEGASGQGAFRRYGYTF	TGCGCCAGCAGCCAAGAAGGGGCCTCGGGACAGGGGGCGTTTAGAAGATATGGCTACACCTTC
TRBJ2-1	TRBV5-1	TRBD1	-	CASSSGQRYNEQFF	TGCGCCAGCAGCTCGGGACAGAGGTACAATGAGCAGTTCTTC